This T cell receptor beta chain was observed in a study of T-cell memory formation after mild COVID-19. Study-wide points: The pre-infection memory compartment contained some responding clones, suggesting cross-reactive memory joined. Mainly CM and EM harbored the contracting CD4+ clones; mainly EMRA harbored the CD8+ ones.

The CDR3 is 15 amino acids. Per germline, CDR1 SGHRS and CDR2 YFSETQ. J gave up 5 bases and V 4 bases, and 10 bases lay outside the gene matches. In regard to this clonotype: Its antigen remains unidentified.

It was 5'RACE with constant-segment primers that produced the TCR alpha and TCR beta cDNA libraries, which carried sample barcodes and UMIs. A single record per CDR3 protein comes from TCRdb applying MiXCR to the 5' RACE reads. The table has approximately 300,000 distinct CDR3 sequences, around 15% seen once. The receptor was derived from a man between 18 and 35 years old who had mild COVID-19 (a few samples of this study predate the infection). Cell type and time point are not known. Material: PBMCs or a T cell subset sorted from them (not recorded which). This chain uses TRBV5-1 with TRBJ2-5, with TRBD1 identical over 8 bases. The CDR3 sequence: CASSPGRGRTETQYF. CDR3 coding DNA: TGCGCCAGCAGCCCGGGCAGGGGGCGCACGGAGACCCAGTACTTC. The complete variable domain, with remaining parts taken from reference TRBV5-1 and TRBJ2-5, reads KAGVTQTPRYLIKTRGQQVTLSCSPISGHRSVSWYQQTPGQGLQFLFEYFSETQRNKGNFPGRFSGRQFSNSRSEMNVSTLELGDSALYLCASSPGRGRTETQYFGPGTRLLVL.